This TCR beta chain was identified in a study of identical twins. V lost 1 base, J lost 1 base, and 4 bases lay in between. CDR3 size: 13 residues. Per the germline V gene, CDR1 is LNHNV and CDR2 is YYDKDF (reference sequence). TCRdb re-derived calls from the 5' RACE reads in MiXCR, one entry per CDR3 protein. The sample has about 340,000 distinct CDR3 sequences; roughly 10% are singletons. The chain recombines TRBV15 with TRBJ1-1, with D uncertain. Input material: naive T cells sorted from blood. This receptor was obtained from a woman between 50 and 59 years old in good health. DNA of the CDR3: TGTGCCACCAGCAGAGCGCAGAACACTGAAGCTTTCTTT. Amino acid sequence: CATSRAQNTEAFF.